These 22 T cell receptor beta chains came from one sample sequenced in a study of control samples from healthy donors and cancer patients. The data were produced by immunoSEQ multiplex PCR, yet TCRdb's version contains in-frame clones alone and is incomplete. The sample shows approximately 86,000 clones, under 90% of them seen only once. The sequencing input was blood. All receptors come from a woman aged 40 to 49 in good health.

The chain carries TRBV5-1 and TRBJ2-1, with 11 bases matching TRBD2. The ends lost 3 bases at V and 6 bases at J; junction bases unmatched: 8. Germline loops: CDR1 SGHRS, CDR2 YFSETQ. The CDR3 runs to 16 residues. CDR3 DNA: TGCGCCAGCAGCTGGCGTAGCGGGGGGGCCTCCAATGAGCAGTTCTTC. It yields the protein CASSWRSGGASNEQFF.

This clone was recorded once. This chain joins TRBV13 and TRBJ2-1; D possibly corresponds to TRBD2 (5 bases). CDR1 and CDR2 from the germline V gene are PRHDT and FYEKMQ (reference sequence). Between the trimmed V and J ends, which lost 2 bases and 9 bases, there was a span of 11 bases. The CDR3 has 13 amino acids. The CDR3 region is CASSLSRGFEQFF. CDR3 nucleotide sequence: TGTGCCAGCAGCTTATCTCGGGGTTTTGAGCAGTTCTTC.

A single count supports this clone. The rearrangement links TRBV5-6 to TRBJ1-6; the D is unclear. V lost 0 bases, J lost 6 bases, and 10 bases lay in between. The CDR3 length is 15 residues. Germline assignment: CDR1 SGHDT and CDR2 YYEEEE. The DNA for the CDR3 is TGTGCCAGCAGCTTGGCTAGCCTTCCTAATTCACCCCTCCACTTT. Its protein product is CASSLASLPNSPLHF.

This clone was detected a few times. The chain carries TRBV5-1 and TRBJ1-1, with D uncertain. Trimming left V 4 bases short and J 0 bases short, with 10 bases between. Germline CDR1 and CDR2: SGHRS and YFSETQ. This CDR3 has 14 residues. The CDR3 DNA sequence: TGCGCCAGCAGCAACGGGATGGTGAACACTGAAGCTTTCTTT. Translated, it gives CASSNGMVNTEAFF. Complete variable domain (other parts from reference TRBV5-1 and TRBJ1-1): KAGVTQTPRYLIKTRGQQVTLSCSPISGHRSVSWYQQTPGQGLQFLFEYFSETQRNKGNFPGRFSGRQFSNSRSEMNVSTLELGDSALYLCASSNGMVNTEAFFGQGTRLTVV.

The chain combines TRBV7-3 with TRBJ1-1; D is ambiguous. CDR1 SGHTA and CDR2 FQGTGA come from the germline V gene. The CDR3 extends over 13 amino acids. Trimming shortened V by 6 bases and J by 1 base, and 9 bases separated the two germline ends. The CDR3 region is CASSLQSNTEAFF. Here the CDR3 DNA reads TGTGCCAGCAGTTTGCAGTCGAACACTGAAGCTTTCTTT.

The chain employs TRBV5-1 and TRBJ2-3, with D perhaps matching TRBD2 (5 bases). The CDR3 sequence is 14 residues long. The ends were cut back, 6 bases at V and 1 base at J, with 12 bases in the middle. The germline CDR1 and CDR2 sequences are SGHRS and YFSETQ. Written as DNA, the CDR3 is TGCGCCAGCACACCTCGGGAAGGCACAGATACGCAGTATTTT. As protein: CASTPREGTDTQYF.

This chain joins TRBV6-2 or TRBV6-3 and TRBJ2-3; no definite D call. The CDR3 totals 13 residues. The germline V gene encodes CDR1 MNHEY and CDR2 SVGEGT. Trimming cost V 2 bases and J 5 bases, with 8 bases left between them. CDR3 sequence reads: CASSYISGDTQYF. CDR3 in DNA: TGTGCCAGCAGTTACATTTCGGGAGATACGCAGTATTTT.

This sequence joins TRBV12-3 or TRBV12-4 and TRBJ1-6; no clear D. Trimming pared 6 bases from V and 7 bases from J, leaving 10 bases between. The CDR3 extends over 13 amino acids. DNA for the CDR3: TGTGCCAGCAGCCCACTACCAAATTCACCCCTCCACTTT. Translation gives CASSPLPNSPLHF.

This chain joins TRBV7-9 and TRBJ1-1, with 8 bases fitting TRBD1. V shed 5 bases, J shed 0 bases, and the junction held 5 bases outside the gene matches. Germline lookup yields CDR1 SEHNR and CDR2 FQNEAQ (reference sequence). This CDR3 comprises 15 residues. The CDR3 protein is CASSPRQGMNTEAFF. The CDR3 nucleotides read TGTGCCAGCAGCCCCCGACAGGGGATGAACACTGAAGCTTTCTTT.

J is TRBJ2-7 and V is TRBV12-3 or TRBV12-4; D assignment may be TRBD1 or TRBD2 (5 bases each). Trimming left V 0 bases short and J 5 bases short, with 8 bases between. This CDR3 is 13 amino acids long. Here the CDR3 DNA reads TGTGCCAGCAGTTTAGCTGGGGGTCACGAGCAGTACTTC. It encodes CASSLAGGHEQYF.

The gene calls are TRBV10-3 and TRBJ1-1, with 12 bases matching TRBD1. This CDR3 has 19 amino acids. Germline-derived CDR1 and CDR2 are ENHRY and SYGVKD. The V segment lost 0 bases and the J segment 2 bases; nucleotides outside the gene matches: 10. The CDR3 here is CAISESIGTGGIPNTEAFF. DNA for the CDR3: TGTGCCATCAGTGAGTCAATAGGGACAGGGGGCATCCCAAACACTGAAGCTTTCTTT.

The CDR3 is CASSLGHLAGESEQYF. CDR3 bases: TGCGCCAGCAGCTTGGGACATCTAGCGGGGGAATCCGAGCAGTACTTC. The genes are TRBV5-1 and TRBJ2-7, with 10 bases lining up with TRBD2. Unmatched junction bases numbered 9, after V lost 0 bases and J lost 6 bases. CDR1 is SGHRS and CDR2 is YFSETQ in the germline V gene. This CDR3 is 16 amino acids long.

The V gene is TRBV5-6, the J gene TRBJ1-1; D remains unclear. Between the trimmed V and J ends, which lost 0 bases and 0 bases, there was a span of 12 bases. This CDR3 region has 16 residues. Germline CDR1 SGHDT, CDR2 YYEEEE. CDR3 in amino acids: CASSLGALRMNTEAFF. CDR3 coding DNA: TGTGCCAGCAGCTTGGGTGCACTTCGGATGAACACTGAAGCTTTCTTT.

This clone was seen only once. Distinct nucleotide sequences in the sample also encode this CDR3. The V call is TRBV12-3 or TRBV12-4, the J call TRBJ2-3; the D is unclear. This CDR3 has 11 amino acids. V was trimmed by 3 bases and J by 5 bases, leaving 3 bases between them. Written as DNA, the CDR3 is TGTGCCAGCAGTTTTGGAGATACGCAGTATTTT. The encoded protein is CASSFGDTQYF.

This chain links TRBV6-1 with TRBJ2-3; no clear D. The germline CDR1 and CDR2 sequences are MNHNS and SASEGT. V lost 3 bases and J 6 bases, leaving 7 bases between the germline ends. The CDR3 has 12 amino acids. The CDR3 nucleotides read TGTGCCAGCAGTGAGGAAATGGATACGCAGTATTTT. This translates into CASSEEMDTQYF.

The chain employs TRBV5-1 and TRBJ1-4, with D unclear. This CDR3 is 14 amino acids long. Germline CDR1 SGHRS, CDR2 YFSETQ. V shed 3 bases and J shed 8 bases, with 14 bases lying between them. CDR3 protein: CASSYGTTAEKLFF. CDR3 in DNA: TGCGCCAGCAGCTACGGTACCACAGCGGAAAAACTGTTTTTT.

V usage is TRBV2 and J usage is TRBJ1-1; D is ambiguous. The germline V gene encodes CDR1 SNHLY and CDR2 FYNNEI. The V and J ends lost 4 bases and 0 bases respectively, with 9 bases between them. This CDR3 spans 14 amino acids. The CDR3 protein is CASSVQLMNTEAFF. Here the CDR3 DNA reads TGTGCCAGCAGTGTACAGTTAATGAACACTGAAGCTTTCTTT.

In its sample, this clone was seen a few times. The chain links TRBV19 to TRBJ1-2, with D unclear. The CDR3 spans 13 residues. The germline gives CDR1 LNHDA, CDR2 SQIVND (reference sequence). The V end was cut by 7 bases, the J end by 6 bases, with 15 bases between. In DNA, the CDR3 is TGTGCCAGTATAAGCCCCAGGTTGGATGGCTACACCTTC. As protein: CASISPRLDGYTF.

The J gene is TRBJ2-4, the V gene TRBV12-5; possible D gene TRBD1, 6 bases. The CDR3 runs 19 residues. In germline, CDR1 is LGHNT, CDR2 FRNRAP. Between the trimmed V and J ends, which lost 0 bases and 0 bases, there was a span of 18 bases. Here the CDR3 DNA reads TGTGCTAGTGGTTTGGTAAGAGCGCAGGGGTTCTTAGCCAAAAACATTCAGTACTTC. Its protein product is CASGLVRAQGFLAKNIQYF.

V and J are TRBV24-1 and TRBJ1-5; TRBD1 matches at 7 bases. The CDR3 has 15 residues. The germline V gene encodes CDR1 KGHDR and CDR2 SFDVKD. With 4 bases clipped from V and 2 bases from J, the junction kept 4 bases outside the gene matches. The CDR3 here is CATSDNGQGNQPQHF. As DNA, the CDR3 is TGTGCCACCAGTGACAACGGACAGGGCAATCAGCCCCAGCATTTT.

V is TRBV30 and J is TRBJ1-1; TRBD1 agrees at 8 bases. The J segment lost 0 bases and the V segment lost 5 bases, leaving 8 bases of the junction unmatched. The CDR3 has 15 residues. Germline CDR1 reads GTSNPN; CDR2 reads SVGIG (reference sequence). The CDR3 here is CAWGDRTTLNTEAFF. In DNA form, the CDR3 reads TGTGCCTGGGGGGACAGGACAACTCTGAACACTGAAGCTTTCTTT.

The rearrangement uses TRBV5-6 and TRBJ1-1, with 7 bases lining up with TRBD1. Germline lookup yields CDR1 SGHDT and CDR2 YYEEEE. V lost 6 bases, J lost 8 bases, and 16 bases stayed unmatched. CDR3 length: 15 amino acids. The CDR3 coding sequence is TGTGCCAGCATTTCCGACAGGGCCCGTTTGGAAGAAGCTTTCTTT. Amino acids: CASISDRARLEEAFF.